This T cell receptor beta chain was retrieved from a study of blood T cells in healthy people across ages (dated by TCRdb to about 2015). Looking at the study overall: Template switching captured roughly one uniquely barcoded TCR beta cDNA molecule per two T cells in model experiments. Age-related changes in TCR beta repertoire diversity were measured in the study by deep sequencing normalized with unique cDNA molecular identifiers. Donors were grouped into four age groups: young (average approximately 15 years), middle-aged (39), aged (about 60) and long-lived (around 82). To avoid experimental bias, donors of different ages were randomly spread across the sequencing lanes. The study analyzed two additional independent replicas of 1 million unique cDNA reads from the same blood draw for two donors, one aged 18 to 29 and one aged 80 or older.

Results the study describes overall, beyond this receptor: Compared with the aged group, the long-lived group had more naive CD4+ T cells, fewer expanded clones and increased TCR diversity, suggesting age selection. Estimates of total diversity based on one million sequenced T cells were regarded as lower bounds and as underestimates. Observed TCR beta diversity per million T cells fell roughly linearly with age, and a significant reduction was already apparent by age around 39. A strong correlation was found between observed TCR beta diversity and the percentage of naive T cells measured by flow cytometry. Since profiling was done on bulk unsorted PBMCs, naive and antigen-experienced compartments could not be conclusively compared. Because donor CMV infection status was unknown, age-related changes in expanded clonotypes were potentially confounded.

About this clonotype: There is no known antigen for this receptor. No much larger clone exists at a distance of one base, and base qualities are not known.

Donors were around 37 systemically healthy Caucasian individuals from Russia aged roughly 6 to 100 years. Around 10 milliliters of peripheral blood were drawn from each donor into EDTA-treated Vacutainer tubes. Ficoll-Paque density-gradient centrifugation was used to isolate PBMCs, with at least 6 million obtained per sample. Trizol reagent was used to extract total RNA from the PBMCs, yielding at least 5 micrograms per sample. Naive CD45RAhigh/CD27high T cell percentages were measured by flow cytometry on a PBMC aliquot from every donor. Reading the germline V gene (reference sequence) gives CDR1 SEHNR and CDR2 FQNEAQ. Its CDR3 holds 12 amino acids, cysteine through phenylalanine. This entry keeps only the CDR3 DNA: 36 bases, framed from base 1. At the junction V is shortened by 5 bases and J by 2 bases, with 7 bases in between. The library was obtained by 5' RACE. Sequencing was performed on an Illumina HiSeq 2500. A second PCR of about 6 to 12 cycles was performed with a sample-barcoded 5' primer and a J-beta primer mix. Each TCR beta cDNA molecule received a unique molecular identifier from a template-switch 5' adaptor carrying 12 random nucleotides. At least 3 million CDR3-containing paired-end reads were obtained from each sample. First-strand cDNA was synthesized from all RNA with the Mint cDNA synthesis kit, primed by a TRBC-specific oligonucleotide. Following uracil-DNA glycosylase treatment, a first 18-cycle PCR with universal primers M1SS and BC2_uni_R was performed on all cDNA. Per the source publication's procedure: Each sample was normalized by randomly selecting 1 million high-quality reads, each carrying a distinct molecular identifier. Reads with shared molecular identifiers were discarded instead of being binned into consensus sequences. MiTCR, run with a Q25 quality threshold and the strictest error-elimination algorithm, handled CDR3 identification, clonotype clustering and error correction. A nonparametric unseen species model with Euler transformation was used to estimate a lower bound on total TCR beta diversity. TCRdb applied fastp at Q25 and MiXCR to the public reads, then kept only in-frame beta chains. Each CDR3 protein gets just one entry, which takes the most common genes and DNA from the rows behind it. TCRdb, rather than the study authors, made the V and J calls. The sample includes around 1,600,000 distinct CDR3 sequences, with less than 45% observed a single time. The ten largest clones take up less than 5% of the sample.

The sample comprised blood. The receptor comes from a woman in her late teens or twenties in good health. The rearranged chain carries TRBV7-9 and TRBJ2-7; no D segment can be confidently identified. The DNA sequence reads TGTGCCAGCAGCACACCTCCCTACGAGCAGTACTTC. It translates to CASSTPPYEQYF.